This entry is about one T cell receptor (beta chain). The sample originates from a study of cytotoxic CD8 clonotypes in ibrutinib-treated CLL. Libraries were prepared by immunoSEQ multiplex PCR; TCRdb keeps only in-frame clonotypes and omits some of them. This sample carries over 120,000 clones, about 80% of them seen once, and the ten largest clones take 5% to 5.5%. There are 10 residues in the CDR3. V was shortened by 9 bases and J by 3 bases, with 6 bases between the two germline ends. Germline CDR1 reads MDHEN; CDR2 reads SYDVKM. The sequencing here drew on PBMCs, taken after 24 months of ibrutinib treatment. The chain joins TRBV28 to TRBJ2-7; the D gene is possibly TRBD2 (5 bases). The receptor was isolated from a human donor with chronic lymphocytic leukemia. CDR3 DNA sequence: TGTGCCAGTGGAGGCTACGAGCAGTACTTC. Translation: CASGGYEQYF. Variable domain in full (rest from reference TRBV28 and TRBJ2-7): DVKVTQSSRYLVKRTGEKVFLECVQDMDHENMFWYRQDPGLGLRLIYFSYDVKMKEKGDIPEGYSVSREKKERFSLILESASTNQTSMYLCASGGYEQYFGPGTRLTVT.